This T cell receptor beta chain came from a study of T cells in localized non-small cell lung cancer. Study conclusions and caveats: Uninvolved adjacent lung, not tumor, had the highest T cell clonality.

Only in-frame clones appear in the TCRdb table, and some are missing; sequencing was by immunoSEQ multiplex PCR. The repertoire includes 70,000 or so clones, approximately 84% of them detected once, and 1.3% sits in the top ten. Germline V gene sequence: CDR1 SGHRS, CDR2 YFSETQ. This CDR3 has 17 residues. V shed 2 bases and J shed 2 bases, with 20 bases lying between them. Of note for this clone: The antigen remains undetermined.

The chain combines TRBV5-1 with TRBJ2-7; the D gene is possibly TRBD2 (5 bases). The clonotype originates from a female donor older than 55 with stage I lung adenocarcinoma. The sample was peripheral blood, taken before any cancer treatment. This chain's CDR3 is CASSLNLRRQSTYEQYF. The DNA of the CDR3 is TGCGCCAGCAGCTTAAATTTGAGGAGGCAATCGACCTACGAGCAGTACTTC.